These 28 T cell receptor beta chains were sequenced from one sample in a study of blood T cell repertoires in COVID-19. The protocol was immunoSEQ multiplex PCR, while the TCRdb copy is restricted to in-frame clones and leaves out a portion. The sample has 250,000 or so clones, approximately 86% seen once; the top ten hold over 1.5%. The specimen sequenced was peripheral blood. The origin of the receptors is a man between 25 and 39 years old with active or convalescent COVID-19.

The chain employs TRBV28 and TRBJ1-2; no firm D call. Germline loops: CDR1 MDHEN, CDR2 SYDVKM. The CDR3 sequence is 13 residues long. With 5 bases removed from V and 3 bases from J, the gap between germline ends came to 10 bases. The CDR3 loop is CASSPPPDYGYTF. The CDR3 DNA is TGTGCCAGCAGTCCACCCCCGGACTATGGCTACACCTTC.

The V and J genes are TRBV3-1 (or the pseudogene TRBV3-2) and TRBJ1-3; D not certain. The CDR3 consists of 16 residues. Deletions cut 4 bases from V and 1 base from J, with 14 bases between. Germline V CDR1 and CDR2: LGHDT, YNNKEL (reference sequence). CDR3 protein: CASSPPARGSGNTIYF. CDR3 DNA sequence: TGTGCCAGCAGCCCCCCAGCGCGGGGTTCTGGAAACACCATATATTTT.

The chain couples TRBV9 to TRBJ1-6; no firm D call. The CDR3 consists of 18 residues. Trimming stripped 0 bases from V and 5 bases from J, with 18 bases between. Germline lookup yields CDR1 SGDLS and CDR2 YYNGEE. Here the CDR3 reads CASSVGPTPTLNNSPLHF. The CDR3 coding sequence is TGTGCCAGCAGCGTAGGGCCCACACCGACTTTAAATAATTCACCCCTCCACTTT.

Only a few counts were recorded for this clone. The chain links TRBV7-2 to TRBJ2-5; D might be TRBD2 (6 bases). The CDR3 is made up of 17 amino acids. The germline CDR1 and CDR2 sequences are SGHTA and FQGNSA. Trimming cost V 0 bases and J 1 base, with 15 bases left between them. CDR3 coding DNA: TGTGCCAGCAGCTTAGCGGGCCGCGGGGTTGGCCAAGAGACCCAGTACTTC. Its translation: CASSLAGRGVGQETQYF. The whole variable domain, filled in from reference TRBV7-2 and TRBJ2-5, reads GAGVSQSPSNKVTEKGKDVELRCDPISGHTALYWYRQSLGQGLEFLIYFQGNSAPDKSGLPSDRFSAERTGGSVSTLTIQRTQQEDSAVYLCASSLAGRGVGQETQYFGPGTRLLVL.

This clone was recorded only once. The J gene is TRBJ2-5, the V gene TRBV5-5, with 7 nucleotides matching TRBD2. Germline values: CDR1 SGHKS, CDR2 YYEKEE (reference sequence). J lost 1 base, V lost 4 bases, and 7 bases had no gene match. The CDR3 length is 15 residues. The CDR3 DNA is TGTGCCAGCAGCCACTTCCGCGGGGGCCAAGAGACCCAGTACTTC. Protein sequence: CASSHFRGGQETQYF.

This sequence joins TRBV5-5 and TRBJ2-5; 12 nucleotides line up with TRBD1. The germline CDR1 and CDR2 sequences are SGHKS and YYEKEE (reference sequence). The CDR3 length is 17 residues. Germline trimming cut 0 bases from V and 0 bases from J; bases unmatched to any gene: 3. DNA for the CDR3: TGTGCCAGCAGCTTGGAAGGGACAGGGGGCGACCAAGAGACCCAGTACTTC. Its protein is CASSLEGTGGDQETQYF.

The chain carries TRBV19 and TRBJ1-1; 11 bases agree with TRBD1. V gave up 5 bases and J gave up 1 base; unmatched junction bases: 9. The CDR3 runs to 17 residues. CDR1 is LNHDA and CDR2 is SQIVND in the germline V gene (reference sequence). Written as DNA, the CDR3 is TGTGCCAGTAGTGTGCCGGGACAGGGGGTTCAGAACACTGAAGCTTTCTTT. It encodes CASSVPGQGVQNTEAFF.

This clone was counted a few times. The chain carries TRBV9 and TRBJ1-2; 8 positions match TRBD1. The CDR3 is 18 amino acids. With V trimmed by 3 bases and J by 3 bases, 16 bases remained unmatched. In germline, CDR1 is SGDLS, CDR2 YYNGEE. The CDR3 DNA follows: TGTGCCAGCAGCGCAGACAGGGGCATTGAGAGCATAGACTATGGCTACACCTTC. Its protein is CASSADRGIESIDYGYTF.

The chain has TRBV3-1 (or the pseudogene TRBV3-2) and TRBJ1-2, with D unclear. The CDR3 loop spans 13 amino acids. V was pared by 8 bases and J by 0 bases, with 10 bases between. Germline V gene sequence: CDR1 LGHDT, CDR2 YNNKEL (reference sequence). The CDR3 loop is CASSQLANYGYTF. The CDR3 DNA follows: TGTGCCAGCTCCCAGCTAGCTAACTATGGCTACACCTTC.

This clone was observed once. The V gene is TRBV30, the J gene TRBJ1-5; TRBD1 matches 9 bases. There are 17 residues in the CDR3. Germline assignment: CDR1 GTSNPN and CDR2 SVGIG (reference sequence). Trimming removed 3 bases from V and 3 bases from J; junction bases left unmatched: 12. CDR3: CAWRASGQGMDNQPQHF. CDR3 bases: TGTGCCTGGAGAGCTTCGGGACAGGGCATGGACAATCAGCCCCAGCATTTT.

The CDR3 loop is CATSERGSWFF. DNA for the CDR3: TGTGCCACCAGTGAAAGGGGAAGTTGGTTCTTC. The chain uses TRBV24-1 and TRBJ2-1, with D possibly matching TRBD1 (5 bases). V lost 4 bases to trimming and J lost 15 bases, with 12 bases between them. This CDR3 comprises 11 residues. Germline values: CDR1 KGHDR, CDR2 SFDVKD.

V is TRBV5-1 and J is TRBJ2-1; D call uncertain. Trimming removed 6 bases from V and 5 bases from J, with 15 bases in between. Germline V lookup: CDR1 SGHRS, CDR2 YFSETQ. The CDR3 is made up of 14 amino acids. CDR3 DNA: TGCGCCAGCAAGGCGGTCGGAAAAGACAATGAGCAGTTCTTC. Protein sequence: CASKAVGKDNEQFF. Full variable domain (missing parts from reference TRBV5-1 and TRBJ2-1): KAGVTQTPRYLIKTRGQQVTLSCSPISGHRSVSWYQQTPGQGLQFLFEYFSETQRNKGNFPGRFSGRQFSNSRSEMNVSTLELGDSALYLCASKAVGKDNEQFFGPGTRLTVL.

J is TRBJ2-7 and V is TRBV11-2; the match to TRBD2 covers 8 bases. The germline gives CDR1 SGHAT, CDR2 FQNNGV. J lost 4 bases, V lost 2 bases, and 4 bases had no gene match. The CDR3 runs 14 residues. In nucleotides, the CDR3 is TGTGCCAGCAGCTTAATATCGGGGGGGTACGAGCAGTACTTC. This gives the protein CASSLISGGYEQYF.

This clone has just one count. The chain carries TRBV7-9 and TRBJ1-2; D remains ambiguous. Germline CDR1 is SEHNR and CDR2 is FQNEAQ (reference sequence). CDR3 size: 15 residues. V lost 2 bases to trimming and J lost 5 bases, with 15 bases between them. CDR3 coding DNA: TGTGCCAGCAGCTTAAGGGAGCCGAGGGTTTATGGCTACACCTTC. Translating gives CASSLREPRVYGYTF.

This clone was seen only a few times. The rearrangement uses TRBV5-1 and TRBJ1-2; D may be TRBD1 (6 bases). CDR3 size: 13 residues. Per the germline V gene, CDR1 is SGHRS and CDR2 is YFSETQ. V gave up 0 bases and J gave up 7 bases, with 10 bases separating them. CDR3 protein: CASSLGRGGGYTF. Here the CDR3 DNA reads TGCGCCAGCAGCTTGGGCCGAGGGGGTGGCTACACCTTC.

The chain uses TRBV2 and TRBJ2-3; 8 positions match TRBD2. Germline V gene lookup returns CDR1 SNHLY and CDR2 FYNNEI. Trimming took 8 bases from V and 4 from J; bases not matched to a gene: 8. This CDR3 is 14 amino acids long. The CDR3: CASAGTSGADTQYF. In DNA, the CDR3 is TGTGCCAGCGCAGGGACTAGTGGCGCAGATACGCAGTATTTT.

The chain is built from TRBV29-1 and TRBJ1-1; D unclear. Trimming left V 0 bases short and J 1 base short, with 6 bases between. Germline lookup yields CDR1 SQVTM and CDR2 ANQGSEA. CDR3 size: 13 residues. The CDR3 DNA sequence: TGCAGCGTTGAAGATTCCTGGAACACTGAAGCTTTCTTT. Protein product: CSVEDSWNTEAFF.

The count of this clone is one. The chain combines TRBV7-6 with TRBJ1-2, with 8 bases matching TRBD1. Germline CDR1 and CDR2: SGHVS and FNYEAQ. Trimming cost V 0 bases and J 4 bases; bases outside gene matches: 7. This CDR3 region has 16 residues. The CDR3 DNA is TGTGCCAGCAGCTTAGCACCGGGACAGGACACCTATGGCTACACCTTC. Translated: CASSLAPGQDTYGYTF.

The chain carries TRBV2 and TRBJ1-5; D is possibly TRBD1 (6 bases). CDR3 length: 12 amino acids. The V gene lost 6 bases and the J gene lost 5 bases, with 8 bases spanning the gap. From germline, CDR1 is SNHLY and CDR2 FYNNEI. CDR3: CASRAGDQPQHF. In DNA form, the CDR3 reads TGTGCCAGCAGGGCAGGGGATCAGCCCCAGCATTTT.

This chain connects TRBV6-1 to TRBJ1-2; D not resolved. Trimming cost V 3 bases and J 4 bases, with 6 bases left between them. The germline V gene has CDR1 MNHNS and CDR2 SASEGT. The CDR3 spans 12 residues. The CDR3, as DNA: TGTGCCAGCAGTGAGTTCCGCTATGGCTACACCTTC. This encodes CASSEFRYGYTF.

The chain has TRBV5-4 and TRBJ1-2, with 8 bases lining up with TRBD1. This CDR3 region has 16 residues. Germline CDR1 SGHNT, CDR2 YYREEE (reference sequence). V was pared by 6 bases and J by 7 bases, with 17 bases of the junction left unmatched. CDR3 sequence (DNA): TGTGCCAGCACCATTGGGGACAGGCGTTCGGGGGGTGGCTACACCTTC. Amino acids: CASTIGDRRSGGGYTF.

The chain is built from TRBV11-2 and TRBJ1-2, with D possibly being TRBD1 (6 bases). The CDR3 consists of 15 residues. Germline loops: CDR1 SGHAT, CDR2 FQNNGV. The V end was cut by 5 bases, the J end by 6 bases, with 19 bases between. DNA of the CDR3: TGTGCCAGCAGCCCCTACTCATACGGACAGAATGGCTACACCTTC. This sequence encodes CASSPYSYGQNGYTF.

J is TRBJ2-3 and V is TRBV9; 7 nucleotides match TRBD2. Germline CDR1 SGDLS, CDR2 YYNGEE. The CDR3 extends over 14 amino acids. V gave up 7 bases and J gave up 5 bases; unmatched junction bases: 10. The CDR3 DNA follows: TGTGCCAGCGGGCCGGCGGGGGTCCTAGATACGCAGTATTTT. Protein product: CASGPAGVLDTQYF.

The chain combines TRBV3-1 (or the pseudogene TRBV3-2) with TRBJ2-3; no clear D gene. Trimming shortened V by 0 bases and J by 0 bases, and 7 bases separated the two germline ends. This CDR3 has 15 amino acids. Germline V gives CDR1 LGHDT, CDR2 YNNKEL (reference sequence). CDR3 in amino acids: CASSQDLPSTDTQYF. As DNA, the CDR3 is TGTGCCAGCAGCCAAGATCTTCCCAGCACAGATACGCAGTATTTT.

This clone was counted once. The CDR3 loop reads CASSPYTDTQYF. The CDR3 region has the DNA TGTGCCAGCAGCCCCTACACAGATACGCAGTATTTT. The chain is built from TRBV13 and TRBJ2-3, with D uncertain. With 5 bases removed from V and 2 bases from J, the gap between germline ends came to 5 bases. The CDR3 has 12 residues. Germline V gene sequence: CDR1 PRHDT, CDR2 FYEKMQ (reference sequence). Full variable domain (rest looked up from reference TRBV13 and TRBJ2-3): AAGVIQSPRHLIKEKRETATLKCYPIPRHDTVYWYQQGPGQDPQFLISFYEKMQSDKGSIPDRFSAQQFSDYHSELNMSSLELGDSALYFCASSPYTDTQYFGPGTRLTVL.

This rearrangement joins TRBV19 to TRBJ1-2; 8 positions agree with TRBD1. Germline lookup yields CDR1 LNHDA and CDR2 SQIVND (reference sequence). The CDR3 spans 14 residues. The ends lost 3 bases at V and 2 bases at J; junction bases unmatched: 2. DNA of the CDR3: TGTGCCAGTAGTATCGGGGACAGGAACTATGGCTACACCTTC. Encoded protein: CASSIGDRNYGYTF.

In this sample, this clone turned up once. This chain's CDR3 is CASSLSRASGANVLTF. DNA of the CDR3: TGCGCCAGCAGCCTAAGCAGGGCCTCTGGGGCCAACGTCCTGACTTTC. The genes are TRBV5-1 and TRBJ2-6, with D maybe TRBD1 (5 bases). CDR1 is SGHRS and CDR2 is YFSETQ in the germline V gene. V lost 4 bases and J lost 0, with 11 bases in between. The CDR3 length is 16 residues.

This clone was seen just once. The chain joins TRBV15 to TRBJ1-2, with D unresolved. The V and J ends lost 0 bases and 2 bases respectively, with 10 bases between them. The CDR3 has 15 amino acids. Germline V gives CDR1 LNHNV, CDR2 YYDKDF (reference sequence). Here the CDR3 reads CATSRDRTANYGYTF. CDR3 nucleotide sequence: TGTGCCACCAGCAGAGATCGCACAGCAAACTATGGCTACACCTTC.